A selection of T cell receptor beta chains follows, all from one sample in a study of blood T cells in healthy people across ages. TCRdb passed the 5' RACE reads through MiXCR, listing each CDR3 protein once. The sample shows under 2,000,000 distinct CDR3 sequences, roughly 49% of them seen only once. Sequenced sample: blood. The receptors were sampled from a woman aged 40 to 50 in good health. The CDR3 runs from the conserved cysteine through the conserved F or W. The D gene is left open where the match is weak. Only part of the rows carry a size: once, few, many, or a class if the clone is expanded.

CDR3 DNA | CDR3 protein | clone size | J gene | V gene | D gene
TGCAGTGCTCCGAAGACTAGCGGGGGTTATACAGATACGCAGTATTTT | CSAPKTSGGYTDTQYF | - | TRBJ2-3 | TRBV20-1 | TRBD2
TGTGCCAGCACCGAGTGGAGGATTGACTATGGCTACACCTTC | CASTEWRIDYGYTF | few | TRBJ1-2 | TRBV2 | -
TGTGCCAGCGGAAAGCGGCAAGAGACCCAGTACTTC | CASGKRQETQYF | - | TRBJ2-5 | TRBV21-1 | -
TGTGCCAGCACGGTGGAGTCTAGGGGCCAGGATACGCAGTATTTT | CASTVESRGQDTQYF | - | TRBJ2-3 | TRBV6-1 | -
TGTGCCAGCAGCTTAGGGCCGGGACAGGGAATTAACGAGCAGTACTTC | CASSLGPGQGINEQYF | many | TRBJ2-7 | TRBV7-2 | TRBD1
TGTGCCAGCAGTTGGTTCCCTCTCAGGGAATTTAGAGATGAGCAGTTCTTC | CASSWFPLREFRDEQFF | - | TRBJ2-1 | TRBV6-5 | -
TGCGCCAGCAGCTTGGATGGCTCCGTGGAGACCCAGTACTTC | CASSLDGSVETQYF | - | TRBJ2-5 | TRBV5-1 | -
TGTGCCAGCAGCCAAGTTATCCGTCGGGGGGGAACCCTTGAGCAGTTCTTC | CASSQVIRRGGTLEQFF | - | TRBJ2-1 | TRBV4-2 | TRBD2
TGCAGTGCTAGAGACAGCCCTAATTCACCCCTCCACTTT | CSARDSPNSPLHF | - | TRBJ1-6 | TRBV20-1 | -
TGCAGTGCTGTAGCGGAGCAAGAGACCCAGTACTTC | CSAVAEQETQYF | - | TRBJ2-5 | TRBV20-1 | -
TGCGCCAGTAAAGGGGGAGTCTCTGGGGCCAACGTCCTGACTTTC | CASKGGVSGANVLTF | few | TRBJ2-6 | TRBV5-1 | -
TGCAGTGCTAGACCGGCGGTCAGGGTAGTGAATGAGCAGTACTTC | CSARPAVRVVNEQYF | - | TRBJ2-7 | TRBV20-1 | -
TGTGCCAGCAGTCCCGCGGGACTACCCTCTGCTGGCTACACCTTC | CASSPAGLPSAGYTF | - | TRBJ1-2 | TRBV27 | -
TGTGCCAGCACCTCAACGAGGGGACAGGGGACAGATACGCAGTATTTT | CASTSTRGQGTDTQYF | few | TRBJ2-3 | TRBV6-6 | TRBD1
TGTGCCAGCAGTAGACTACTAGCGGCCTACCAAGAGACCCAGTACTTC | CASSRLLAAYQETQYF | - | TRBJ2-5 | TRBV28 | TRBD2
TGCGCCAGCAGCGACTTAACAGGGGACCAAGAGACCCAGTACTTC | CASSDLTGDQETQYF | - | TRBJ2-5 | TRBV5-1 | TRBD1
TGCAGCGTTGAAGGTTCAGGGATTAACGGCTACACCTTC | CSVEGSGINGYTF | many | TRBJ1-2 | TRBV29-1 | -
TGTGCCAGCAGTCGACTAGCGGGGGCTTTCTACGAGCAGTACTTC | CASSRLAGAFYEQYF | once | TRBJ2-7 | TRBV6-6 | TRBD2
TGTGCCAGCAGCGTAGCGGCTAACTATGGCTACACCTTC | CASSVAANYGYTF | - | TRBJ1-2 | TRBV9 | -
TGTGCCAGCAAACCTCTGGGGAGGACCTACAATGAGCAGTTCTTC | CASKPLGRTYNEQFF | - | TRBJ2-1 | TRBV28 | -
TGTGCCAGCAGTTTAGTCCAACCCGGCAGGTTCATGGATACGCAGTATTTT | CASSLVQPGRFMDTQYF | - | TRBJ2-3 | TRBV12-3/TRBV12-4 | -
TGTGCTAGTGGTTTGACTAGCGGGGGGGATCTGTACAATGAGCAGTTCTTC | CASGLTSGGDLYNEQFF | - | TRBJ2-1 | TRBV12-5 | TRBD2
TGTGCCAGCAGCTTAGGGGGGACCATCCAGTACTTC | CASSLGGTIQYF | - | TRBJ2-5 | TRBV11-2 | -
TGTGCCAGCAGCCCTGTCACTAGCGAAACTAGCACAGATACGCAGTATTTT | CASSPVTSETSTDTQYF | - | TRBJ2-3 | TRBV7-9 | TRBD2
TGTGCCAGCAGCTTAACGACAGGGGGTCCTAACTATGGCTACACCTTC | CASSLTTGGPNYGYTF | - | TRBJ1-2 | TRBV7-9 | TRBD1
TGTGCCAGCAGTTACCGTCCGGGGGCGCTGAACACTGAAGCTTTCTTT | CASSYRPGALNTEAFF | - | TRBJ1-1 | TRBV6-5 | -
TGTGCCAGCAGCTCCTATCTCCGGGACACTGAGCAGTTCTTC | CASSSYLRDTEQFF | - | TRBJ2-1 | TRBV11-3 | -
TGCGCCAGCAGCTTGGTTCGCCAGGGGGATTCCAAAAACATTCAGTACTTC | CASSLVRQGDSKNIQYF | - | TRBJ2-4 | TRBV5-1 | TRBD1
TGTGCCAGCAGTCCTCCGGGACAGGGTGCAACTAATGAAAAACTGTTTTTT | CASSPPGQGATNEKLFF | - | TRBJ1-4 | TRBV27 | TRBD1
TGTGCCAGCAGAGCCGGGACGGTTATTAACATTCAGTACTTC | CASRAGTVINIQYF | few | TRBJ2-4 | TRBV6-2/TRBV6-3 | -
TGTGCCAGCAGCTTTGACGCGAGCTCCTACGAGCAGTACTTC | CASSFDASSYEQYF | - | TRBJ2-7 | TRBV7-2 | -
TGTGCCAGCAGCTTAGGACGGGGCGCTCGAACTAATGAAAAACTGTTTTTT | CASSLGRGARTNEKLFF | - | TRBJ1-4 | TRBV7-9 | -
TGTGCCACGACCCCGACTAGCCCGGGAGGTGTGTATACGCAGTATTTT | CATTPTSPGGVYTQYF | - | TRBJ2-3 | TRBV6-2/TRBV6-3 | TRBD2
TGTGCCATCAGGACCGAACAGGGTCCCAATTCACCCCTCCACTTT | CAIRTEQGPNSPLHF | - | TRBJ1-6 | TRBV10-3 | -
TGTGCCAGCAGTGGACAGATTTCCTCTGGGGCCAACGTCCTGACTTTC | CASSGQISSGANVLTF | - | TRBJ2-6 | TRBV6-1 | -
TGCAGTGCTAGACTCGCGGGGCGGGACGGGGTTCATGGCTACACCTTC | CSARLAGRDGVHGYTF | - | TRBJ1-2 | TRBV20-1 | -
TGTGCCAGCAGCGACACATTCACAGATACGCAGTATTTT | CASSDTFTDTQYF | - | TRBJ2-3 | TRBV6-1 | -
TGCAGTGCCCCACCTAGCGGGATCTACAATGAGCAGTTCTTC | CSAPPSGIYNEQFF | - | TRBJ2-1 | TRBV20-1 | TRBD2
TGTGCCAGCAGCCCCTCGGGAGGGAGGAGCCACGAGCAGTACTTC | CASSPSGGRSHEQYF | - | TRBJ2-7 | TRBV7-9 | TRBD2
TGCAGTGCTAGAGGCCGTAGACAGGCATACGAGCAGTACTTC | CSARGRRQAYEQYF | once | TRBJ2-7 | TRBV20-1 | -
TGTGCCAGCAGTTCCAGAGACACGCGAATACAGTACTTC | CASSSRDTRIQYF | - | TRBJ2-5 | TRBV5-6 | -
TGCGCCAGCAGCCAAGTCCGGGGTACCGCCTATGGCTACACCTTC | CASSQVRGTAYGYTF | - | TRBJ1-2 | TRBV4-3 | -
TGTGTCAGCAGGGAAGATTCGGAGACCCAGTACTTC | CVSREDSETQYF | - | TRBJ2-5 | TRBV2 | -
TGTGCCAGCAGTACCCGGTACAGTCAAGAGACCCAGTACTTC | CASSTRYSQETQYF | - | TRBJ2-5 | TRBV27 | -
TGCAGTGCTAGAGATCCGACCGGGGGCCACCAAGAGACCCAGTACTTC | CSARDPTGGHQETQYF | - | TRBJ2-5 | TRBV20-1 | -
TGTGCCAGCAGCTTAGGAAGACAGGGTAAAGGGGAGACCCAGTACTTC | CASSLGRQGKGETQYF | - | TRBJ2-5 | TRBV7-9 | TRBD1
TGCAGTGCTAGAGATGGGGACAGGGGGTCTGGGGCCAACGTCCTGACTTTC | CSARDGDRGSGANVLTF | - | TRBJ2-6 | TRBV20-1 | TRBD1
TGTGCCTTAAAGGTAGCGGGGGACCATTACAATGAGCAGTTCTTC | CALKVAGDHYNEQFF | few | TRBJ2-1 | TRBV10-3 | TRBD2
TGTGCCAGCAGTTTACAGGGTAGACTACGTATGTACGAGCAGTACTTC | CASSLQGRLRMYEQYF | - | TRBJ2-7 | TRBV27 | -
TGTGCCAGCAGTTTGGGGGGGAGTTGGGCTGAAAAACTGTTTTTT | CASSLGGSWAEKLFF | - | TRBJ1-4 | TRBV27 | -
TGTGCCAGCAGCGCTCGCGGCAGGGGCTCAGATACGCAGTATTTT | CASSARGRGSDTQYF | - | TRBJ2-3 | TRBV9 | -